Each of the 3 T cell receptor beta chains below was sequenced from the same sample in a study of human T cells and chemical hapten exposure. Time point here: patch test 3, about 24 weeks after DPC sensitization. The treatment denotes: therapeutic diphenylcyclopropenone sensitization with weekly scalp DPC. Unfractionated whole blood yielded total RNA. TCRdb used MiXCR to reprocess the RACE reads, holding one entry per CDR3 protein. This table holds roughly 40,000 distinct CDR3 sequences, roughly an eighth found once. The sample was whole blood, taken in connection with sensitization to the hapten diphenylcyclopropenone (DPC). The receptors were gathered from a woman aged 40 to 49 with alopecia areata. Some clones in this sample may be carry-over from other donors' samples.

This clonotype was recorded many times. This chain links TRBV20-1 with TRBJ1-6, with D perhaps matching TRBD1 (6 bases). Germline V gene lookup returns CDR1 DFQATT and CDR2 SNEGSKA (reference sequence). The CDR3 covers 14 residues. Trimming took off 1 base at V and 7 bases at J, with 11 bases between the two ends. In DNA, the CDR3 is TGCAGTGCTAGAGCGGGGGGGCGCAATTCACCCCTCCACTTT. This sequence encodes CSARAGGRNSPLHF.

The table lists this clonotype with many counts. The chain uses TRBV3-1 and TRBJ1-5; TRBD1 agrees at 9 bases. Looked up from germline, CDR1 is LGHDT and CDR2 is YNNKEL (reference sequence). The CDR3 extends over 16 amino acids. The trim removed 0 bases at V and 6 bases at J, leaving 6 bases unmatched. The CDR3 bases are TGTGCCAGCAGCCAAGAAACAGGGGGCTTGGTTCAGCCCCAGCATTTT. This encodes CASSQETGGLVQPQHF.

This clonotype was recorded at least ten times. The chain employs TRBV3-1 and TRBJ1-2; D might be TRBD1 (5 bases). Germline values: CDR1 LGHDT, CDR2 YNNKEL (reference sequence). The CDR3 runs to 14 residues. The V end lost 1 base, the J end lost 2 bases, and 8 bases lay between the germline ends. The CDR3 sequence is CASSQGEGNYGYTF. The CDR3 nucleotides read TGTGCCAGCAGCCAAGGCGAGGGGAACTATGGCTACACCTTC.